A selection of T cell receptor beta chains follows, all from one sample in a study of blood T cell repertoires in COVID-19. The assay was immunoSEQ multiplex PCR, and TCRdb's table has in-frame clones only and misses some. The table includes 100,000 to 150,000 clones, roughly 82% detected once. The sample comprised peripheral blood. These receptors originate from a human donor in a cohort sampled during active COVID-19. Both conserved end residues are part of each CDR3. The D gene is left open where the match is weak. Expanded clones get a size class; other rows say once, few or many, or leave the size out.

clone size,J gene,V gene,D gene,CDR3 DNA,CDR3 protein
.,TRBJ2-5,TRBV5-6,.,TGTGCCAGCAAGTGGCGGGGTATCCAAGAGACCCAGTACTTC,CASKWRGIQETQYF
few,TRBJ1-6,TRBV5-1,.,TGCGCCAGCAGCTTGGAGCTCAGGGATAATTCACCCCTCCACTTT,CASSLELRDNSPLHF
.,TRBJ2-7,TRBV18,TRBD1,TGTGCCAGCTCACGGGACAGGGGCTACGAGCAGTACTTC,CASSRDRGYEQYF
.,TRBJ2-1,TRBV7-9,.,TGTGCCAGCAGCTTAGAGACAGGAGGAAATGAGCAGTTCTTC,CASSLETGGNEQFF
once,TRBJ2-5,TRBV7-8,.,TGTGCCAGCAGCTTAAATGGGGTAGCGAACCAAGAGACCCAGTACTTC,CASSLNGVANQETQYF
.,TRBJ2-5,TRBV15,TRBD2,TGTGCCACCAGCAGAGATCCCTCTAGCGGGCAAGAGACCCAGTACTTC,CATSRDPSSGQETQYF
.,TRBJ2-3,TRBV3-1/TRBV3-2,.,TGTGCCAGCAGCCAGATAGAATCTACGCAGTATTTT,CASSQIESTQYF
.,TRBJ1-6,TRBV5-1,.,TGCGCCAGCAGCTTGGGTATGTCAGGGGCTCTTCGGCCCCTCCACTTT,CASSLGMSGALRPLHF
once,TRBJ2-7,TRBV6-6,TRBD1,TGTGCCAGCAGTTACGGGACAGGGACCGAGCAGTACTTC,CASSYGTGTEQYF
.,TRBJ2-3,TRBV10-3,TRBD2,TGTGCCATCAGTGAGACTAGCGGGGAAGGTGATACGCAGTATTTT,CAISETSGEGDTQYF
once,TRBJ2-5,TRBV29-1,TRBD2,TGCAGCACCAACGGGCCTAGCGGACAAGAGACCCAGTACTTC,CSTNGPSGQETQYF
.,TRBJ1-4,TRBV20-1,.,TGCAGTGCTTCCCTTCAGGGGAAACTGTTTTTT,CSASLQGKLFF
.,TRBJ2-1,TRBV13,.,TGTGCCAGCAGCTTAACTCGGGTTATGGATGAGCAGTTCTTC,CASSLTRVMDEQFF
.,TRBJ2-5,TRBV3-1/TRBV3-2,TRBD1,TGTGCCAGCGTCCCGTCAGGGGGCCGAGGTGAGACCCAGTACTTC,CASVPSGGRGETQYF
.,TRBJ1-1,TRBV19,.,TGTGCCAGTAGTACCCGCGGGGGACGGAACACTGAAGCTTTCTTT,CASSTRGGRNTEAFF
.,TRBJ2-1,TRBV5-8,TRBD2,TGTGCCAGCAGCAGGACTAGCGGGGGCCCGTCTTTGATAGAGCAGTTCTTC,CASSRTSGGPSLIEQFF
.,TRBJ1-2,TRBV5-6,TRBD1,TGTGCCAGCAGCGCGGACAGGGTATGGTCTAACTATGGCTACACCTTC,CASSADRVWSNYGYTF
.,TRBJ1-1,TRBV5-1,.,TGCGCCAGCAGCCCAAACCCGACAGGCAGCATGAACACTGAAGCTTTCTTT,CASSPNPTGSMNTEAFF
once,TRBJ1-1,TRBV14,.,TGTGCCAGCACCTTTACAGAGAACACTGAAGCTTTCTTT,CASTFTENTEAFF
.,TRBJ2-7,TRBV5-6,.,TGTGCCAGCAGCCTCGGGACTTCAATCTACGAGCAGTACTTC,CASSLGTSIYEQYF
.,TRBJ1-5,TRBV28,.,TGTGCCAGCAGTTTAATACGAATGAATAGCTATCAGCCCCAGCATTTT,CASSLIRMNSYQPQHF
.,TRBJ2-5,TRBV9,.,TGTGCCAGCAGCGTAGGAGTCGGGGAAGAGACCCAGTACTTC,CASSVGVGEETQYF
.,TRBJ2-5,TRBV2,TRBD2,TGTGCCAGCAGTGAGGGACTAGTCGACCAAGAGACCCAGTACTTC,CASSEGLVDQETQYF
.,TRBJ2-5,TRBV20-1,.,TGCAGTGCTAGTTTGGGGCAGGCATTTTATAAGACCCAGTACTTC,CSASLGQAFYKTQYF
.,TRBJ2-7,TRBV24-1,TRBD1,TGTGCCACCAGTAGCGGACAGGGTTTTCGGCAGTACTTC,CATSSGQGFRQYF
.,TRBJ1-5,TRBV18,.,TGTGCCAGCTCACCTCCGGGTCAGCCCCAGCATTTT,CASSPPGQPQHF
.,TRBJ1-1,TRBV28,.,TGTGCCAGCAGTTTACCCTCGGGGAAGAACACTGAAGCTTTCTTT,CASSLPSGKNTEAFF
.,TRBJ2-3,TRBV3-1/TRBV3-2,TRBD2,TGTGCCAGCAGCCAGATTAGCGGGGGGGACCCCCCGCAGTATTTT,CASSQISGGDPPQYF
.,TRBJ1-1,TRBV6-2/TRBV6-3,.,TGTGCCAGCAGCCGGCCAAACACTGAAGCTTTCTTT,CASSRPNTEAFF